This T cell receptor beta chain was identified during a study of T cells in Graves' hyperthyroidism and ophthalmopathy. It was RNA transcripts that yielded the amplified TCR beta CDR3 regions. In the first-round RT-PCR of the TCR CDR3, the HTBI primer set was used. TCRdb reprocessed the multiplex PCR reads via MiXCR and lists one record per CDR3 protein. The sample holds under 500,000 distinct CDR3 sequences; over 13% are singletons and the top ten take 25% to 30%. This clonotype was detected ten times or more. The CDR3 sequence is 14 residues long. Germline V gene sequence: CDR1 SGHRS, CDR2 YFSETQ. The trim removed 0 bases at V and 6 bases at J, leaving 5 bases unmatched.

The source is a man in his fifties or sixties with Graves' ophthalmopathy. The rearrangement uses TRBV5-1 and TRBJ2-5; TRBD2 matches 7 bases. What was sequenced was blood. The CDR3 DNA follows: TGCGCCAGCAGCTTGGATAGGAGCGGGAAGACCCAGTACTTC. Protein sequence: CASSLDRSGKTQYF.